This TCR beta chain was obtained from a study of CDR3 diversity in severe acne. TCRdb used MiXCR to reprocess the PCR reads, holding one entry per CDR3 protein. The profile covers under 95,000 distinct CDR3 sequences, with 45% to 50% appearing a single time and about 9.5% taken by the ten largest. V gave up 5 bases and J gave up 2 bases; unmatched junction bases: 5. This CDR3 has 13 residues. From germline, CDR1 is DFQATT and CDR2 SNEGSKA (reference sequence). This chain joins TRBV20-1 and TRBJ1-1; 7 positions match TRBD1. This receptor was taken from a male donor in good health, serving as a control. The sequenced sample was blood. CDR3 DNA sequence: TGCAGTGCTCCCGGACAGGTTAACACTGAAGCTTTCTTT. This translates into CSAPGQVNTEAFF.